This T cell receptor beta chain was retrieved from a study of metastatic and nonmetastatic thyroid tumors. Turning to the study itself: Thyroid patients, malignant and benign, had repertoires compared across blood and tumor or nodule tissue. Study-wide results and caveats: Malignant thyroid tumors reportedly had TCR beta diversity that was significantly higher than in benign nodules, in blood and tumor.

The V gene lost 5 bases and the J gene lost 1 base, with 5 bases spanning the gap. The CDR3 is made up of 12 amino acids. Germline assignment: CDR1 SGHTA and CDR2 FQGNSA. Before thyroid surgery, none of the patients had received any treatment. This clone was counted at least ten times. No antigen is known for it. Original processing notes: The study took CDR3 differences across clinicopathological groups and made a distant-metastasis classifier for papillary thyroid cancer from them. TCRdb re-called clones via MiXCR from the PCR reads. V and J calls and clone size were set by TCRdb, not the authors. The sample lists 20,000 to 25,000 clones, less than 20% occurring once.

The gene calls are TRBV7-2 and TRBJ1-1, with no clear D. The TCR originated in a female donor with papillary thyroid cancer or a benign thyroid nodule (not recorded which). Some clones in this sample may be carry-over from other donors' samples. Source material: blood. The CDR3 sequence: CASSRRNTEAFF. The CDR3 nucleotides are TGTGCCAGCAGCAGGAGGAACACTGAAGCTTTCTTT.